This T cell receptor beta chain was sequenced for a study of T cells in Graves' hyperthyroidism and ophthalmopathy. Study-wide results and limits: The blood repertoire included most of the expanded thyroid clonotypes above 0.001.

This clonotype occurred many times. The antigen remains unidentified. The sample, blood from the first hyperthyroidism diagnosis, precedes any ophthalmopathy symptoms. Source material for PBMCs was more than 7.5 ml fresh peripheral blood. Amplification yielded TCR beta CDR3 regions, with RNA transcripts as the source. An initial round of RT-PCR targeting the TCR CDR3 relied on the HTBI primer set. TCRdb reprocessed the multiplex PCR reads via MiXCR and lists one record per CDR3 protein. Here the sample spans some 600,000 distinct CDR3 sequences, about 15% being singletons. This clonotype was obtained from a woman aged 25 to 45 with Graves' hyperthyroidism that later progressed to Graves' ophthalmopathy. Sequenced input: blood.

The CDR3 loop is CASSLDRGDEKLFF. The CDR3 DNA sequence: TGTGCCAGCAGCTTAGACAGGGGCGACGAAAAACTGTTTTTT. The V and J genes are TRBV11-3 and TRBJ1-4; D perhaps matches TRBD1 (6 bases). The CDR3 covers 14 residues. CDR1 SGHNT and CDR2 YENEEA come from the germline V gene. The V end was cut by 0 bases, the J end by 8 bases, with 10 bases between.